This T cell receptor beta chain was sequenced during a study of T cell responses to AZD1222 COVID-19 vaccine (dated by TCRdb to the early 2020s). About the full investigation: Because spike-specific TCR depth and breadth did not differ between the two schedules, AZD1222 recipients who got a second dose at roughly 4 weeks were pooled with those who got a second dose at roughly 12 weeks. A total of under 250 trial participants underwent TCR sequencing, of whom roughly 210 had received two doses of AZD1222 and approximately 25 had received two doses of the MenACWY control vaccine. Trial participants were enrolled into age subgroups of 18-55, 56-69 and 70-plus years, which contained about 160, 30 and 59 TCR-sequenced participants, respectively. Study-wide conclusions, independent of this receptor: Epitopes outside the regions mutated in the B.1.351 and B.1.1.7 variants were reportedly recognized by nearly half of the unique spike-specific TCRs. The whole spike protein was spanned by vaccine-associated CD4 TCRs, and dominant responses were seen in regions 160-218 and 743-854. The 56-69-year group was small, and its depth increase did not reach significance, likely because of low power. A significant rise in spike-specific TCR breadth and depth was observed after two AZD1222 doses relative to day 0 and relative to MenACWY recipients. Participants were mostly white British and included more females than males, and it was suggested by the authors that clonal diversity may have been underestimated. Conclusions about previously exposed vaccinees are limited, since just five or six AZD1222 recipients were seropositive for SARS-CoV-2 at baseline. Because no day 14 peak-response samples were available, the repertoires could be characterized only after the peak T cell response.

The sample's time point label is to be understood as: baseline before first vaccination. Vaccinee samples were obtained from the UK trials COV001 and COV002, which included a single-blind randomized controlled phase 2/3 trial of AZD1222 (ChAdOx1 nCoV-19) in healthy adults. For TCRbeta chain sequencing, PBMC samples were collected from trial participants at day 0 and at day 28 after the second dose. As to this clone: Its antigen is still unknown. No base quality values were provided; no much bigger clone lies one nucleotide off.

The CDR3 regions of human TCRbeta chains were analyzed by immunosequencing. The published analysis was carried out like this. TCRs in the repertoires were compared against a reference library of SARS-CoV-2-specific TCRs that had been generated with the MIRA antigen-specificity platform. Breadth was defined as the fraction of unique TCRs that were SARS-CoV-2-associated. Depth was defined as the fraction of total T cells that were SARS-CoV-2-associated. Using the MIRA data, every spike-specific TCR was mapped to the spike region that the TCR reacted to and assigned to either a CD4 or a CD8 class. Log10-transformed breadth and depth values were compared by one-way ANOVA with Sidak's multiple comparisons tests. TCRdb obtained this table from immuneACCESS and retained in-frame rearrangements with V and J assigned. These tables miss some clones; where compared with another copy, unresolved V genes account for less than half of the shortfall, and the remainder is unexplained. V and J calls and clone size are as listed in that table; D and trimming were resolved from the DNA. The sample table lists over 100,000 clones, 70% to 90% of them with a count of one. Jointly, the top ten make up about 15% of the sample.

V and J are truncated by 2 bases and 9 bases respectively, leaving an intervening sequence of 10 bases. The germline V gene encodes CDR1 KGHDR and CDR2 SFDVKD. Reading from cysteine to phenylalanine, the CDR3 counts 13 amino acids. Here the CDR3 DNA is all that survives: 39 bases in frame from base 1. This TCR came from an adult in good health. Here the chain combines TRBV24-1 and TRBJ2-1; the D gene lacks a confident call. The sample here was peripheral blood, taken on day 0 of AZD1222 vaccination. The CDR3 loop reads CATSDYLVPEQFF. The DNA sequence follows: TGTGCCACCAGTGATTATCTAGTGCCTGAGCAGTTCTTC.